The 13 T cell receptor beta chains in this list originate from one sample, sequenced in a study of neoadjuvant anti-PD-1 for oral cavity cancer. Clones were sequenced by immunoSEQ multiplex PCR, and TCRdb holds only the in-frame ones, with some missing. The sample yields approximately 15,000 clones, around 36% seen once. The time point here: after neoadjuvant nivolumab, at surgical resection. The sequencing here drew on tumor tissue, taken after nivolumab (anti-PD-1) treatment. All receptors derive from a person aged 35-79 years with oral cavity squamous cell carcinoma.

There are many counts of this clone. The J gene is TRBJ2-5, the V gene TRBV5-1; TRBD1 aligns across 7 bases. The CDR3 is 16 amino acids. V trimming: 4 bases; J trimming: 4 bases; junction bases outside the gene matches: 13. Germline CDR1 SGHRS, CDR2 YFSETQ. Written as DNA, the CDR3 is TGCGCCAGCAGCCGACTTTTGGGACAGTCCCTAGAGACCCAGTACTTC. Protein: CASSRLLGQSLETQYF.

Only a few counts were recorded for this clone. CDR3 loop: CASSLGTGSLRKPQHF. The CDR3, as DNA: TGTGCCAGCAGCTTAGGGACAGGGTCTCTACGTAAGCCCCAGCATTTT. The rearrangement joins TRBV7-2 to TRBJ1-5; 8 bases are a match to TRBD1. In germline, CDR1 is SGHTA, CDR2 FQGNSA. The ends lost 1 base at V and 8 bases at J; junction bases unmatched: 10. CDR3 length equals 16 residues. Looking up the rest from reference TRBV7-2 and TRBJ1-5 gives the full variable domain: GAGVSQSPSNKVTEKGKDVELRCDPISGHTALYWYRQSLGQGLEFLIYFQGNSAPDKSGLPSDRFSAERTGGSVSTLTIQRTQQEDSAVYLCASSLGTGSLRKPQHFGDGTRLSIL.

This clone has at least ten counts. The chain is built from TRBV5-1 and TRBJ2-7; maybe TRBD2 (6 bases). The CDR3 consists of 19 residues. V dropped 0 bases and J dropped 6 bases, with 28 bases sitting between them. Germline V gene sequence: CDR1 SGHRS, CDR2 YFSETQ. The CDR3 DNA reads TGCGCCAGCAGCTTGGGACACGCATTCGGGGGATGGGTGACTACCGAGCAGTACTTC. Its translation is CASSLGHAFGGWVTTEQYF.

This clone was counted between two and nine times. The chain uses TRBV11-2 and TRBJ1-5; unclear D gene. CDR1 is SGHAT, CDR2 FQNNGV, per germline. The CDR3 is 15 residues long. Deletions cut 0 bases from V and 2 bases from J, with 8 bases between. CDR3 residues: CASSLDPGGNQPQHF. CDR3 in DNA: TGTGCCAGCAGCTTAGATCCCGGGGGCAATCAGCCCCAGCATTTT.

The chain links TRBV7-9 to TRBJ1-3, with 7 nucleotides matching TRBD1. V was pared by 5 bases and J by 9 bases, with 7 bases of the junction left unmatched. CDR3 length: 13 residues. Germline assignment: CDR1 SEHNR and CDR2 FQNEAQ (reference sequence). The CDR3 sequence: CASSRTGFVTIYF. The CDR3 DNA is TGTGCCAGCAGCCGGACAGGCTTTGTCACCATATATTTT.

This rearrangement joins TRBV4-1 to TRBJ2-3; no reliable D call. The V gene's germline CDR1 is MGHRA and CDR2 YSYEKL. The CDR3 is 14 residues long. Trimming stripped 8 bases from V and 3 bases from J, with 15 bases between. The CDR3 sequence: CASQRQPGTDTQYF. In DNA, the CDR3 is TGCGCCAGCCAAAGGCAGCCCGGGACAGATACGCAGTATTTT.

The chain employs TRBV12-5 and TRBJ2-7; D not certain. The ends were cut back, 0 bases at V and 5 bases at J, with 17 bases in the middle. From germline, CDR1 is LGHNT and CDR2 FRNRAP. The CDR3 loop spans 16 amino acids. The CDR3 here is CASGLVYGAVFHEQYF. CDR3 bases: TGTGCTAGTGGTTTGGTCTATGGCGCGGTGTTCCACGAGCAGTACTTC.

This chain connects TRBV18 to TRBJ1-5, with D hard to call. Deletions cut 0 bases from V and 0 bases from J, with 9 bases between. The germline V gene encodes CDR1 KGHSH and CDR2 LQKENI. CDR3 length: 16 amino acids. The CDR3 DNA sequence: TGTGCCAGCTCACCACCGCCCAACAGTAGCAATCAGCCCCAGCATTTT. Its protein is CASSPPPNSSNQPQHF.

CDR3 in DNA: TGCGCCAGCAGCCCCTCCGGGACAGGGAGACCCACTGAAGCTTTCTTT. As protein: CASSPSGTGRPTEAFF. The chain has TRBV4-1 and TRBJ1-1, with 9 bases identical to TRBD1. V was clipped by 4 bases and J by 4 bases; unmatched bases: 10. The germline gives CDR1 MGHRA, CDR2 YSYEKL. The CDR3 has 16 amino acids.

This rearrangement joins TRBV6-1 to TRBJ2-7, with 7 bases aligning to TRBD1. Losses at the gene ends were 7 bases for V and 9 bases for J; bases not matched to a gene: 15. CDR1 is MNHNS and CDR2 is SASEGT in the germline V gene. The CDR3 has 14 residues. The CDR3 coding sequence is TGTGCCAGCACCACCCTAGCAGGGGGACGGTGGCAGTACTTC. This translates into CASTTLAGGRWQYF.

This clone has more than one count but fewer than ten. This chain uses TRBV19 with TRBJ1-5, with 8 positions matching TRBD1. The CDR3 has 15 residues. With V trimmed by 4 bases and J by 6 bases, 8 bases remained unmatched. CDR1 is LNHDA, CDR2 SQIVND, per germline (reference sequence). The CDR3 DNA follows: TGTGCCAGTAGTACAGCAGGGGGCTGGGGTCAGCCCCAGCATTTT. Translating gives CASSTAGGWGQPQHF.

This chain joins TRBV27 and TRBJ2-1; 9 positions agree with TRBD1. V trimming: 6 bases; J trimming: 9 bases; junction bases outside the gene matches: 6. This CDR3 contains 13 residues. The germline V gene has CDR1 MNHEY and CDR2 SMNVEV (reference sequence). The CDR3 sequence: CASSVGQGSEQFF. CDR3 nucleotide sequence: TGTGCCAGCAGCGTCGGACAGGGGAGTGAGCAGTTCTTC.

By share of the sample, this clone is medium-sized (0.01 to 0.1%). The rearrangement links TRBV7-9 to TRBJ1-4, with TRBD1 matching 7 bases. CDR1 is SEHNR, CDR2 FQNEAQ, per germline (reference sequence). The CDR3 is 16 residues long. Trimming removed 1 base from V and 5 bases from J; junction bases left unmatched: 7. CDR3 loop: CASSLGRTGENEKLFF. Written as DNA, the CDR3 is TGTGCCAGCAGCTTAGGCCGGACAGGCGAGAATGAAAAACTGTTTTTT. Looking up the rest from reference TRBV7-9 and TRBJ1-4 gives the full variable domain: DTGVSQNPRHKITKRGQNVTFRCDPISEHNRLYWYRQTLGQGPEFLTYFQNEAQLEKSRLLSDRFSAERPKGSFSTLEIQRTEQGDSAMYLCASSLGRTGENEKLFFGSGTQLSVL.